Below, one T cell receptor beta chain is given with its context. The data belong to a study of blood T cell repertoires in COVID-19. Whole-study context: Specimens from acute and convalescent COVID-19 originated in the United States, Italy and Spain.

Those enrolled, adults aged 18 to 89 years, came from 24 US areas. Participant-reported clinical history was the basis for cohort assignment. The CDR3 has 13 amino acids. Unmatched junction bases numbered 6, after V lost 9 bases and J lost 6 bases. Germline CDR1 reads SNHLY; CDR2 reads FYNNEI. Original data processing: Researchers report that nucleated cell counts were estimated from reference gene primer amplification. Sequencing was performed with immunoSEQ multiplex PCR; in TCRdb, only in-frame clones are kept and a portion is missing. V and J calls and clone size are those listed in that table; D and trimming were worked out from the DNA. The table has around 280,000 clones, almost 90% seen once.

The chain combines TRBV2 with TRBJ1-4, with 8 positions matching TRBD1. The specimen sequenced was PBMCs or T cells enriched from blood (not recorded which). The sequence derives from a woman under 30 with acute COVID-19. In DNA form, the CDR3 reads TGTGCCAGTCTGGACAGGGAGGATGAAAAACTGTTTTTT. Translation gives CASLDREDEKLFF.